Each of the 26 T cell receptor beta chains below was sequenced from the same sample in a study of shared clonotypes between healthy human individuals. Produced via immunoSEQ multiplex PCR; TCRdb's table is partial and in-frame only. The sample yields about a million clones, more than 75% seen once. The sequenced material came from memory CD4+ T cells sorted from blood. Specified subset: CD45RA-negative fraction. These TCRs come from a man aged 18 to 30 in good health.

This clone appeared once. The chain joins TRBV5-4 to TRBJ1-4; D might be TRBD1 (5 bases). CDR1 and CDR2 (germline): SGHNT, YYREEE (reference sequence). There are 15 residues in the CDR3. V was shortened by 1 base and J by 3 bases, with 10 bases between the two germline ends. CDR3: CASSLRAGSNEKLFF. CDR3 coding DNA: TGTGCCAGCAGCTTGCGTGCAGGGTCTAATGAAAAACTGTTTTTT.

The V call is TRBV6-6, the J call TRBJ2-1, with 10 bases identical to TRBD2. V shed 4 bases and J 2 bases; nucleotides not matched to a gene: 2. This CDR3 has 15 residues. Germline-derived CDR1 and CDR2 are MNHNY and SVGAGI (reference sequence). The CDR3 sequence: CASSSLAGPYNEQFF. The CDR3 DNA sequence: TGTGCCAGCAGTTCACTAGCGGGGCCCTACAATGAGCAGTTCTTC.

Here the CDR3 reads CASSFATGNTEAFF. CDR3 DNA sequence: TGTGCCAGCAGCTTCGCGACAGGGAACACTGAAGCTTTCTTT. This chain links TRBV7-2 with TRBJ1-1, with D possibly matching TRBD1 (6 bases). The V gene's germline CDR1 is SGHTA and CDR2 FQGNSA. The CDR3 length is 14 residues. V was pared by 3 bases and J by 1 base, with 9 bases between.

The J gene is TRBJ2-3, the V gene TRBV27, with no clear D. V was cut by 2 bases and J by 1 base, with 16 bases left in between. In germline, CDR1 is MNHEY, CDR2 SMNVEV (reference sequence). The CDR3 is 17 amino acids. The CDR3: CASSLGLSLEGTDTQYF. The CDR3 DNA reads as TGTGCCAGCAGTTTAGGGCTCAGCCTCGAGGGCACAGATACGCAGTATTTT.

As DNA, the CDR3 is TGTGCCAGCAGTTTCGGACAGGGGGACTATGGCTACACCTTC. Amino acids: CASSFGQGDYGYTF. The V and J genes are TRBV27 and TRBJ1-2, with 10 nucleotides matching TRBD1. This CDR3 region has 14 residues. Trimming took 3 bases from V and 3 from J; bases not matched to a gene: 1. Per the germline V gene, CDR1 is MNHEY and CDR2 is SMNVEV (reference sequence).

This clone is a singleton in its sample. The chain is built from TRBV9 and TRBJ2-3; 15 bases agree with TRBD2. Germline values: CDR1 SGDLS, CDR2 YYNGEE. Trimming at V came to 4 bases and at J to 3 bases, leaving 3 bases not matched to a gene. The CDR3 length is 16 residues. The chain's CDR3 is CASSHGTSGRTDTQYF. The CDR3 bases are TGTGCCAGCAGCCACGGGACTAGCGGGAGGACAGATACGCAGTATTTT.

This chain joins TRBV10-3 and TRBJ1-2; D remains ambiguous. The V and J ends lost 2 bases and 4 bases respectively, with 14 bases between them. Germline V gene sequence: CDR1 ENHRY, CDR2 SYGVKD. The CDR3 is 15 residues long. The CDR3 spells CAISEGQTHTYGYTF. DNA of the CDR3: TGTGCCATCAGTGAGGGGCAGACCCACACCTATGGCTACACCTTC.

The V and J genes are TRBV12-5 and TRBJ2-2; no reliable D call. This CDR3 has 16 amino acids. Trimming removed 0 bases from V and 2 bases from J, with 10 bases in between. CDR1 and CDR2 from the germline V gene are LGHNT and FRNRAP. CDR3 in DNA: TGTGCTAGTGGTTTGGTAGAAGGAGCCAACACCGGGGAGCTGTTTTTT. It translates to CASGLVEGANTGELFF.

The rearrangement links TRBV4-1 to TRBJ1-1; the D gene is possibly TRBD1 (5 bases). Deletions cut 7 bases from V and 6 bases from J, with 21 bases between. The germline gives CDR1 MGHRA, CDR2 YSYEKL. The CDR3 is made up of 15 amino acids. For the CDR3, the DNA is TGCGCCAGCATTGGATATCAGGGACCGGGGGCTGAAGCTTTCTTT. Its translation: CASIGYQGPGAEAFF.

The DNA of the CDR3 is TGTGCCAGCAGTTATCACGGCGCAGTCCAAGAGACCCAGTACTTC. Translating it yields CASSYHGAVQETQYF. The rearrangement links TRBV6-5 to TRBJ2-5; D is unclear. This CDR3 has 15 residues. Trimming took 3 bases from V and 1 from J, leaving 12 bases between them. CDR1 MNHEY and CDR2 SVGAGI come from the germline V gene.

The rearrangement joins TRBV6-5 to TRBJ1-1, with D unresolved. Trimming took off 2 bases at V and 1 base at J, with 8 bases between the two ends. Germline CDR1 and CDR2: MNHEY and SVGAGI. CDR3 length: 14 residues. This CDR3 reads CASSYRPQNTEAFF. CDR3 sequence (DNA): TGTGCCAGCAGTTACCGGCCCCAGAACACTGAAGCTTTCTTT.

This chain connects TRBV30 to TRBJ1-6; no clear D gene. This CDR3 contains 12 residues. V was cut by 7 bases and J by 5 bases, with 9 bases left in between. Germline CDR1 reads GTSNPN; CDR2 reads SVGIG (reference sequence). The DNA of the CDR3 is TGTGCCTTGACTATAAATAATTCACCCCTCCACTTT. Translating gives CALTINNSPLHF.

This sequence joins TRBV28 and TRBJ2-1; no definite D call. With 7 bases removed from V and 7 bases from J, the gap between germline ends came to 14 bases. Germline lookup yields CDR1 MDHEN and CDR2 SYDVKM. This CDR3 has 13 amino acids. In DNA form, the CDR3 reads TGTGCCAGCACGTATTACACGGAGAATGAGCAGTTCTTC. Its translation is CASTYYTENEQFF.

The rearrangement joins TRBV7-2 to TRBJ2-5; D is unclear. V lost 5 bases and J 4 bases, leaving 14 bases between the germline ends. CDR1 and CDR2 from the germline V gene are SGHTA and FQGNSA. This CDR3 has 14 amino acids. The CDR3 sequence: CASSPNRMGETQYF. The CDR3 bases are TGTGCCAGCAGCCCTAATAGGATGGGAGAGACCCAGTACTTC.

Turning to this clone: Other DNA sequences in this specimen translate into the identical CDR3. The V call is TRBV7-2, the J call TRBJ2-7; 7 bases map to TRBD1. The trim removed 1 base at V and 2 bases at J, leaving 5 bases unmatched. This CDR3 has 15 residues. The germline V gene has CDR1 SGHTA and CDR2 FQGNSA. The CDR3 spells CASSLGQGLTYEQYF. The CDR3 nucleotides read TGTGCCAGCAGCTTAGGACAGGGCTTAACCTACGAGCAGTACTTC.

V usage is TRBV5-6 and J usage is TRBJ2-7, with D possibly being TRBD1 (5 bases). Germline values: CDR1 SGHDT, CDR2 YYEEEE. Between the trimmed V and J ends, which lost 4 bases and 0 bases, there was a span of 11 bases. CDR3 length: 14 residues. The CDR3 nucleotides are TGTGCCAGCAGCGAGACAGTCTACTCCTACGAGCAGTACTTC. Translating gives CASSETVYSYEQYF.

The chain links TRBV30 to TRBJ1-1; 7 nucleotides line up with TRBD1. With 4 bases clipped from V and 11 bases from J, the junction kept 7 bases outside the gene matches. This CDR3 spans 11 amino acids. Per germline, CDR1 GTSNPN and CDR2 SVGIG (reference sequence). The CDR3 protein is CAWTGEGQAFF. The CDR3 nucleotides read TGTGCCTGGACAGGGGAGGGACAGGCTTTCTTT.

About this clone: Within the sample, other DNA sequences also encode this same CDR3. J is TRBJ2-7 and V is TRBV9; TRBD2 agrees at 13 bases. Germline assignment: CDR1 SGDLS and CDR2 YYNGEE. The ends lost 5 bases at V and 2 bases at J; junction bases unmatched: 4. This CDR3 comprises 15 residues. CDR3 in DNA: TGTGCCAGCAGTCCCGGGACTAGCGGGACCTACGAGCAGTACTTC. It yields the protein CASSPGTSGTYEQYF.

On this clone itself: Other DNA sequences in the sample encode the same CDR3. The J gene is TRBJ2-7, the V gene TRBV6-5; D not resolved. The CDR3 runs 13 residues. Germline V gene lookup returns CDR1 MNHEY and CDR2 SVGAGI. Trimming stripped 6 bases from V and 0 bases from J, with 9 bases between. CDR3 amino acids: CASSLPGSYEQYF. The DNA of the CDR3 is TGTGCCAGCAGCCTCCCGGGCTCCTACGAGCAGTACTTC.

This chain connects TRBV14 to TRBJ2-7; TRBD1 matches at 9 bases. Germline lookup yields CDR1 SGHDN and CDR2 FVKESK. With 4 bases clipped from V and 6 bases from J, the junction kept 10 bases outside the gene matches. The CDR3 covers 15 residues. CDR3: CASSPPRTGVCEQYF. CDR3 sequence (DNA): TGTGCCAGCAGCCCCCCGAGGACAGGGGTATGCGAGCAGTACTTC.

V usage is TRBV5-1 and J usage is TRBJ1-2; 8 bases are a match to TRBD1. Per germline, CDR1 SGHRS and CDR2 YFSETQ. CDR3 length: 16 residues. V gave up 0 bases and J gave up 5 bases; unmatched junction bases: 9. The CDR3 bases are TGCGCCAGCAGCTTGGTTCCAGGGGGCGAAAGTTATGGCTACACCTTC. Protein product: CASSLVPGGESYGYTF.

This clone was found many times. The V and J genes are TRBV4-1 and TRBJ1-5; D gene ambiguous. The V gene's germline CDR1 is MGHRA and CDR2 YSYEKL. The CDR3 is made up of 13 amino acids. V gave up 4 bases and J gave up 5 bases, with 9 bases separating them. CDR3 bases: TGCGCCAGCAGCCTAAACACGGATCAGCCCCAGCATTTT. It yields the protein CASSLNTDQPQHF.

The rearrangement uses TRBV6-5 and TRBJ2-7; the D gene is possibly TRBD2 (6 bases). Germline-derived CDR1 and CDR2 are MNHEY and SVGAGI. V gave up 6 bases and J gave up 9 bases, with 21 bases separating them. The CDR3 contains 14 residues. CDR3 in DNA: TGTGCCAGCAGCCAGACTCGAGGGCCAGCGGGGCAGTACTTC. Translation: CASSQTRGPAGQYF.

J is TRBJ2-3 and V is TRBV5-4; D possibly corresponds to TRBD2 (8 bases). Trimming stripped 0 bases from V and 4 bases from J, with 18 bases between. Germline assignment: CDR1 SGHNT and CDR2 YYREEE (reference sequence). This CDR3 comprises 17 residues. The CDR3 sequence: CASSLAKGAGGADTQYF. Here the CDR3 DNA reads TGTGCCAGCAGCTTGGCCAAGGGGGCGGGAGGAGCAGATACGCAGTATTTT.

The chain joins TRBV19 to TRBJ1-5; D remains ambiguous. V lost 3 bases, J lost 6 bases, and 18 bases lay in between. This CDR3 has 16 amino acids. Germline V gene data show CDR1 as LNHDA and CDR2 as SQIVND (reference sequence). The CDR3 protein is CASSILLKGLGQPQHF. The CDR3 DNA reads TGTGCCAGTAGTATTTTGCTGAAGGGTCTGGGTCAGCCCCAGCATTTT.

The chain has TRBV6-1 and TRBJ2-5, with 10 bases lining up with TRBD2. The CDR3 spans 16 residues. Germline values: CDR1 MNHNS, CDR2 SASEGT. V trimming: 3 bases; J trimming: 0 bases; junction bases outside the gene matches: 4. This CDR3 reads CASSDGLAEYQETQYF. The CDR3 coding sequence is TGTGCCAGCAGTGACGGACTAGCGGAGTACCAAGAGACCCAGTACTTC.